Below, one T cell receptor beta chain is given with its context. The antigen remains unidentified. A far larger clone is only one base removed, so a read error is likely. The data originate from a study of liver allograft versus peripheral blood T cells. Study overall: Liver transplant recipients had T cell receptor repertoires compared between transplanted liver and peripheral blood.

Germline V gives CDR1 MNHEY, CDR2 SVGEGT. The length of the CDR3 is 14 residues. Findings of the study overall: Intra-allograft T cell receptor repertoires in the liver reportedly differed from peripheral blood repertoires.

TCRdb redid the calling of the reads with MiXCR, one entry per CDR3 protein. The sample carries 370 or so distinct CDR3 sequences, 25% to 30% recorded once. The clonotype comes from a human patient who had a liver transplant. Some T cells may arise from the graft donor. The rearrangement links TRBV6-2 or TRBV6-3 to TRBJ2-1, with D tentatively TRBD2 (6 bases). CDR3 sequence (DNA): TGTACCAGCAGTGATCGGGGGACCTCCAATGAGCAGTTCTTC. This codes for CTSSDRGTSNEQFF.